These T cell receptor beta chains were read from a single sample in a study of technical replicates of blood from a handful of donors. TCRdb's copy holds only in-frame clones and misses some; the assay was immunoSEQ multiplex PCR. The sample has some 77,000 clones, roughly 90% seen once; the top ten hold approximately 0.39%. Sequences were obtained from T cells isolated from PBMCs. These receptors were obtained from a human donor in good health. The CDR3 runs from the conserved cysteine through the conserved F or W. Fields, in order: V gene, clone size, J gene, D gene, CDR3 DNA, CDR3 protein. The D gene is left open where the match is weak. Clone size appears in some rows only: once, few, many, or a class for an expanded clone.

TRBV30	.	TRBJ1-2	TRBD1	TGTGCCTGGAGTGTTACAGGGGGTGTGTACGGCTACACCTTC	CAWSVTGGVYGYTF
TRBV6-1	once	TRBJ2-1	TRBD1	TGTGCCAGCAGTACCCGGGGACAGTACAATGAGCAGTTCTTC	CASSTRGQYNEQFF
TRBV7-9	.	TRBJ1-5	.	TGTGCCAGCAGCTTCGGAGGGGATCAGCCCCAGCATTTT	CASSFGGDQPQHF
TRBV6-6	once	TRBJ1-1	.	TGTGCCAGCAACCGGGACACTAAAAGAGCTTTCTTT	CASNRDTKRAFF
TRBV11-3	.	TRBJ2-1	TRBD2	TGTGCCAGCAGCCCGAGCGGGATCCTATTTAATGAGCAGTTCTTC	CASSPSGILFNEQFF
TRBV14	.	TRBJ2-1	TRBD2	TGTGCCAGCAGCCAGACTAGCCGGTCCTACAATGAGCAGTTCTTC	CASSQTSRSYNEQFF
TRBV25-1	.	TRBJ2-2	TRBD2	TGTGCCAGCAGTGAGCGGGAGGCCATCACCGGGGAGCTGTTTTTT	CASSEREAITGELFF
TRBV2	.	TRBJ2-1	TRBD2	TGTGCCAGCAGTGCGACCGAAGGGGTGACTAGCGGGATTGAGCAGTTCTTC	CASSATEGVTSGIEQFF
TRBV7-6	.	TRBJ1-4	TRBD1	TGTGCCAGCAGCTTAAAGGGGGCTAGAGAAAAACTGTTTTTT	CASSLKGAREKLFF
TRBV19	.	TRBJ2-1	.	TGTGCCAGTAGTTATGGACTGGGGGGGCTAGCGGAGTACAATGAGCAGTTCTTC	CASSYGLGGLAEYNEQFF
TRBV7-9	.	TRBJ1-1	.	TGTGCCAGCAGCTCTCAGGGGTTGATCACTGAAGCTTTCTTT	CASSSQGLITEAFF
TRBV7-8	.	TRBJ1-2	TRBD1	TGTGCCAGCAGCCCTCAACGGACAGGGAGGGGCTACACCTTC	CASSPQRTGRGYTF
TRBV7-2	.	TRBJ2-7	TRBD2	TGTGCCAGCAGCTTACCGGGAGGGCCCTACGAGCAGTACTTC	CASSLPGGPYEQYF
TRBV5-1	once	TRBJ2-1	TRBD2	TGCGCCAGCAGCTTCAGCGGGAGATGGGGCGGTGAGCAGTTCTTC	CASSFSGRWGGEQFF
TRBV6-1	.	TRBJ1-4	TRBD1	TGTGCCAGCAGTGCGACAGGGGGCGGAACTAATGAAAAACTGTTTTTT	CASSATGGGTNEKLFF